The 24 T cell receptor beta chains in this list originate from one sample, sequenced in a study of CD8+CD57+ T cells in acquired aplastic anemia. The use of genomic DNA as template underpinned the TCR beta VDJ and CDR3 profiling. TCRdb independently ran MiXCR on the reads; one entry per CDR3 protein. The sample lists about 150,000 distinct CDR3 sequences; roughly half were seen once. Patients picked for sequencing had shown CD8+CD57+ cell expansion detected by flow cytometry. Sequenced input: sorted CD4+, CD8+, or CD8+CD57+ T cells (not recorded which) from PBMCs. These receptors were obtained from a human donor with aplastic anemia.

The chain uses TRBV11-2 and TRBJ2-7; D ambiguous. The ends were cut back, 7 bases at V and 2 bases at J, with 21 bases in the middle. This CDR3 comprises 16 residues. Germline V gives CDR1 SGHAT, CDR2 FQNNGV. The CDR3 DNA reads as TGTGCCAGCACCCTAGGATGGCCCCCATCAGCCTACGAGCAGTACTTC. Translated, it gives CASTLGWPPSAYEQYF.

This clonotype was recorded once. V and J are TRBV29-1 and TRBJ2-5, with D perhaps assigned TRBD1 or TRBD2 (5 bases each). With 1 base removed from V and 5 bases from J, the gap between germline ends came to 11 bases. Germline values: CDR1 SQVTM, CDR2 ANQGSEA. The CDR3 length is 13 residues. CDR3 nucleotide sequence: TGCAGCGTTGAAGCGCACGGGGCGGAGACCCAGTACTTC. Encoded protein: CSVEAHGAETQYF.

This chain connects TRBV25-1 to TRBJ1-2; 7 bases line up with TRBD1. CDR1 is MGHDK, CDR2 SYGVNS, per germline. The CDR3 loop spans 13 amino acids. V gave up 7 bases and J gave up 4 bases; unmatched junction bases: 6. The CDR3 DNA follows: TGTGCCAGCAATCCGCCAGGGGGCTATGGCTACACCTTC. The encoded protein is CASNPPGGYGYTF.

This clonotype was observed at least ten times. The V gene is TRBV7-8, the J gene TRBJ2-2, with TRBD2 matching 7 bases. This CDR3 region has 15 residues. The germline gives CDR1 SGHVS, CDR2 FQNEAQ. V was clipped by 6 bases and J by 2 bases; unmatched bases: 6. The CDR3 DNA reads TGTGCCAGCAGAGCCAGACTAGCCAACACCGGGGAGCTGTTTTTT. Translating gives CASRARLANTGELFF.

V and J are TRBV20-1 and TRBJ1-1; 9 nucleotides match TRBD1. V shed 4 bases and J 4 bases; nucleotides not matched to a gene: 4. There are 13 residues in the CDR3. Germline lookup yields CDR1 DFQATT and CDR2 SNEGSKA (reference sequence). As DNA, the CDR3 is TGCAGTGCTACCCGGGACAGGGTCACTGAAGCTTTCTTT. Its translation is CSATRDRVTEAFF.

This clonotype has at least ten counts. The chain recombines TRBV7-6 with TRBJ2-2; 14 bases map to TRBD2. The V gene's germline CDR1 is SGHVS and CDR2 FNYEAQ. This CDR3 spans 15 amino acids. J gave up 7 bases and V 10 bases, and 8 bases lay outside the gene matches. CDR3 sequence reads: CATGTSGGRSGELFF. DNA for the CDR3: TGTGCCACCGGGACTAGCGGGGGCCGGAGCGGGGAGCTGTTTTTT.

This chain uses TRBV10-1 with TRBJ1-1; D perhaps matches TRBD1 (5 bases). The CDR3 sequence is 15 residues long. Germline CDR1 WNHNN, CDR2 SYGVQD (reference sequence). V gave up 3 bases and J gave up 4 bases, with 15 bases separating them. The CDR3 protein is CASSDLGKGSTEAFF. DNA of the CDR3: TGCGCCAGCAGTGACCTAGGGAAGGGGAGCACTGAAGCTTTCTTT.

This clonotype was detected only a few times. The CDR3 loop reads CSARLTGRYEQYF. The CDR3 DNA reads as TGCAGTGCTAGACTCACCGGACGGTACGAGCAGTACTTC. The V gene is TRBV20-1, the J gene TRBJ2-7; no clear D. Looked up from germline, CDR1 is DFQATT and CDR2 is SNEGSKA (reference sequence). This CDR3 is 13 amino acids long. V was cut by 2 bases and J by 4 bases, with 12 bases left in between.

In the case of this clonotype: This clone may be a read error of a much larger clone one base away. The J gene is TRBJ1-1, the V gene TRBV7-6, with D unclear. The CDR3 has 14 residues. Trimming removed 3 bases at V and 1 base at J, with 9 bases between. CDR1 and CDR2 from the germline V gene are SGHVS and FNYEAQ. The CDR3 reads CASSLSVPNTEAFF. The CDR3 DNA sequence: TGTGCCAGCAGCTTGTCCGTACCGAACACTGAAGCTTTCTTT.

The chain is built from TRBV15 and TRBJ1-2, with D tentatively TRBD1 (6 bases). Trimming shortened V by 0 bases and J by 6 bases, and 17 bases separated the two germline ends. This CDR3 is built from 16 residues. Germline V CDR1 and CDR2: LNHNV, YYDKDF (reference sequence). CDR3 in DNA: TGTGCCACCAGCAGAGAGAGAGAACAGGGTATCGATGGCTACACCTTC. Its translation is CATSREREQGIDGYTF. Using reference TRBV15 and TRBJ1-2 for the parts outside the CDR3, the full variable domain is DAMVIQNPRYQVTQFGKPVTLSCSQTLNHNVMYWYQQKSSQAPKLLFHYYDKDFNNEADTPDNFQSRRPNTSFCFLDIRSPGLGDTAMYLCATSREREQGIDGYTFGSGTRLTVV.

Concerning this clonotype itself: Compared with germline, one end of the junction differs, possibly owing to a read error. The rearrangement uses TRBV15 and TRBJ2-3; 10 bases line up with TRBD1. This CDR3 comprises 17 residues. Germline CDR1 is LNHNV and CDR2 is YYDKDF (reference sequence). CDR3 protein: CAASREVDRGRQDTQYF. The CDR3 nucleotides read TGTGCCGCCAGCAGAGAGGTTGACAGGGGGCGTCAAGATACGCAGTATTTT.

This clonotype appeared many times. The chain employs TRBV25-1 and TRBJ2-7, with D tentatively TRBD1 (6 bases). Germline assignment: CDR1 MGHDK and CDR2 SYGVNS. V was cut by 5 bases and J by 2 bases, with 13 bases left in between. This CDR3 spans 14 amino acids. CDR3 coding DNA: TGTGCCAGCAGTCTTGAAGGGACAACCTACGAGCAGTACTTC. It encodes CASSLEGTTYEQYF.

This clonotype was seen ten or more times. The gene calls are TRBV7-6 and TRBJ2-3; D is uncertain. CDR1 SGHVS and CDR2 FNYEAQ come from the germline V gene. V lost 7 bases, J lost 0 bases, and 11 bases lay in between. The CDR3 runs to 14 residues. The CDR3 here is CASTQRPSTDTQYF. The CDR3 DNA sequence: TGTGCCAGCACACAGCGACCCAGCACAGATACGCAGTATTTT.

This clonotype was counted a single time. J is TRBJ1-2 and V is TRBV24-1, with TRBD1 identical over 7 bases. From germline, CDR1 is KGHDR and CDR2 SFDVKD. CDR3 length: 13 amino acids. V was pared by 8 bases and J by 12 bases, with 14 bases of the junction left unmatched. The CDR3 spells CATKRTGGGTHTF. The CDR3 nucleotides read TGTGCCACCAAAAGGACAGGAGGGGGGACGCACACCTTC.

The chain employs TRBV20-1 and TRBJ1-2; 9 bases agree with TRBD1. Losses at the gene ends were 4 bases for V and 3 bases for J; bases not matched to a gene: 6. The CDR3 extends over 14 amino acids. Germline assignment: CDR1 DFQATT and CDR2 SNEGSKA (reference sequence). The CDR3 nucleotides read TGCAGTGCTACCCCGGACAGGGGTGACTATGGCTACACCTTC. Residues: CSATPDRGDYGYTF.

The chain combines TRBV9 with TRBJ2-5; a possible D gene is TRBD1 (6 bases). The CDR3 is made up of 14 amino acids. Germline CDR1 reads SGDLS; CDR2 reads YYNGEE. V lost 1 base, J lost 5 bases, and 12 bases lay in between. As DNA, the CDR3 is TGTGCCAGCAGCGTAACCGGGACACGTGAGACCCAGTACTTC. Residues: CASSVTGTRETQYF.

This sequence joins TRBV10-3 and TRBJ2-5; D is perhaps TRBD1 or TRBD2 (5 bases each). Germline CDR1 is ENHRY and CDR2 is SYGVKD. The CDR3 is made up of 14 amino acids. Trimming left V 2 bases short and J 5 bases short, with 12 bases between. The CDR3 sequence is CAISEGTKGETQYF. The CDR3 nucleotides read TGTGCCATCAGTGAGGGGACCAAAGGGGAGACCCAGTACTTC.

The V and J genes are TRBV5-6 and TRBJ2-3; D remains ambiguous. The germline gives CDR1 SGHDT, CDR2 YYEEEE. CDR3 size: 12 residues. Trimming removed 2 bases from V and 2 bases from J, with 3 bases in between. CDR3 nucleotides: TGTGCCAGCAGCTTTGACACAGATACGCAGTATTTT. This encodes CASSFDTDTQYF.

This clonotype was recorded only once. The chain links TRBV15 to TRBJ2-7; 10 bases align to TRBD1. Germline V lookup: CDR1 LNHNV, CDR2 YYDKDF (reference sequence). Trimming took 3 bases from V and 2 from J; bases not matched to a gene: 10. This CDR3 has 17 residues. The CDR3 bases are TGTGCCACCAGCAGCCCCAGGTACGGGACAGGGGCCTACGAGCAGTACTTC. The encoded protein is CATSSPRYGTGAYEQYF.

This clonotype was counted ten times or more. V and J are TRBV10-3 and TRBJ1-2, with TRBD1 matching over 9 bases. There are 15 residues in the CDR3. V shed 7 bases and J 0 bases; nucleotides not matched to a gene: 6. Germline CDR1 is ENHRY and CDR2 is SYGVKD. The CDR3 loop is CAIMTGGTANYGYTF. The CDR3 coding sequence is TGTGCCATCATGACAGGGGGAACCGCTAACTATGGCTACACCTTC.

The J gene is TRBJ1-3, the V gene TRBV28; the D gene is possibly TRBD1 (6 bases). Germline assignment: CDR1 MDHEN and CDR2 SYDVKM. The CDR3 is 14 amino acids. Trimming shortened V by 7 bases and J by 6 bases, and 16 bases separated the two germline ends. CDR3 bases: TGTGCCAGCAACCACCTGGACAGTGAAAACACCATATATTTT. Translated: CASNHLDSENTIYF.

V usage is TRBV6-1 and J usage is TRBJ2-6; TRBD2 is a possible D gene (5 bases). This CDR3 spans 15 amino acids. Germline lookup yields CDR1 MNHNS and CDR2 SASEGT. The ends were cut back, 3 bases at V and 0 bases at J, with 6 bases in the middle. CDR3 residues: CASSEGSSGANVLTF. As DNA, the CDR3 is TGTGCCAGCAGTGAGGGGAGCTCTGGGGCCAACGTCCTGACTTTC.

V gene TRBV2 combines with J gene TRBJ1-1, with D hard to call. The CDR3 runs 14 residues. The germline V gene encodes CDR1 SNHLY and CDR2 FYNNEI. V was cut by 5 bases and J by 1 base, with 11 bases left in between. DNA for the CDR3: TGTGCCAGCAGTATAGCAGCCTGGAACACTGAAGCTTTCTTT. Amino acid sequence: CASSIAAWNTEAFF.

Of note for this clonotype: A read error is possible here, since a much larger clone lies one base away. This CDR3 is missing its conserved last phenylalanine or tryptophan, likely due to a read error. V is TRBV18 and J is TRBJ2-5; D is undetermined. Trimming took off 1 base at V and 3 bases at J, with 9 bases between the two ends. The CDR3 contains 14 residues. Germline V lookup: CDR1 KGHSH, CDR2 LQKENI. The DNA of the CDR3 is TGTGCCAGCTCACCACGACAAGACAAAGAGACCCAGTACCTC. This codes for CASSPRQDKETQYL.